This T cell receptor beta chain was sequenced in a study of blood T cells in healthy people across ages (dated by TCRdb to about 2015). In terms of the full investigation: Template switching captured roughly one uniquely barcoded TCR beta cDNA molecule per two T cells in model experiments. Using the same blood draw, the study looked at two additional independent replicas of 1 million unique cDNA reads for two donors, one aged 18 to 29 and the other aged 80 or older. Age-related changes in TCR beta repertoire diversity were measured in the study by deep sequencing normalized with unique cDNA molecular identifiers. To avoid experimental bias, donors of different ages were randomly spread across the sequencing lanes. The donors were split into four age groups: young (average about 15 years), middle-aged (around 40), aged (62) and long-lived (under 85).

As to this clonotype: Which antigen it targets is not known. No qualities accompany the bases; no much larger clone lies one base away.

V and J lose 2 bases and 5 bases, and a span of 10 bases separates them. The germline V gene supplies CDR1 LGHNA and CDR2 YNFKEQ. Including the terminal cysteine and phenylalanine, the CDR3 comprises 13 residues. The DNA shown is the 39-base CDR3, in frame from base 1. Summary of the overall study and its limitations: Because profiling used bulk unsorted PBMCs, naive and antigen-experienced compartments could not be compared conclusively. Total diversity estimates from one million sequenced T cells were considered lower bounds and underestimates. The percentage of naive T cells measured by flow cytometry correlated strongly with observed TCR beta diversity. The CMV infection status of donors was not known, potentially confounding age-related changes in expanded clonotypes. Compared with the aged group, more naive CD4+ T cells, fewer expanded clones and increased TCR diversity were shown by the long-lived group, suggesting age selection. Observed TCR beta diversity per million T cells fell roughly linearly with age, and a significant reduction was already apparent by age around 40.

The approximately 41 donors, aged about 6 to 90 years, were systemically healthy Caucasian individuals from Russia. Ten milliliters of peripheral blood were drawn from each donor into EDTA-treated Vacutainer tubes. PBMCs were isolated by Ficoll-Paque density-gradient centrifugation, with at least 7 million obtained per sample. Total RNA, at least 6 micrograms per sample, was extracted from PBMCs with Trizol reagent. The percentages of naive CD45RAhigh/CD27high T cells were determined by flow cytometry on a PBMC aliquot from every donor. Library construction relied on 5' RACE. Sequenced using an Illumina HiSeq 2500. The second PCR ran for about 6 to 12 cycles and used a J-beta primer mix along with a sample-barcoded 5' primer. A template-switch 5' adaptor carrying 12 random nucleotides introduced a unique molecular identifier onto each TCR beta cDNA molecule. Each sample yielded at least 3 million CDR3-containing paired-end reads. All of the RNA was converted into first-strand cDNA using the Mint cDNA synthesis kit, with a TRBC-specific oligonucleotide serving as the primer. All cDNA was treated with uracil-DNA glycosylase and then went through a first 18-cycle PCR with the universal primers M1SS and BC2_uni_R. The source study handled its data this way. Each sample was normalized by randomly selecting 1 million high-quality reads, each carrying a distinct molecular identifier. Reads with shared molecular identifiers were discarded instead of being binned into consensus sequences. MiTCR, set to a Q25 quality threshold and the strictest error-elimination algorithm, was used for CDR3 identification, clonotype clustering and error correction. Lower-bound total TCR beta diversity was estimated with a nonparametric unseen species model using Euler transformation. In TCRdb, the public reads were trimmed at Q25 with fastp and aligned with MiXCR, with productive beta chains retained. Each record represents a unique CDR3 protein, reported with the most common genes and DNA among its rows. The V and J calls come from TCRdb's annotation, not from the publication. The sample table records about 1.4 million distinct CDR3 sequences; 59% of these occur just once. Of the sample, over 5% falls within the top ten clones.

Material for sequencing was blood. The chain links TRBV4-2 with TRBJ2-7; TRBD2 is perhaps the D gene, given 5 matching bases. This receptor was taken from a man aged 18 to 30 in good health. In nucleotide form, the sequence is TGTGCCAGCAGCCAAACTAGAATTAACGAGCAGTACTTC. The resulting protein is CASSQTRINEQYF.